The 15 T cell receptor beta chains presented below share a single source sample, sequenced in a study of patients and donors after allogeneic stem cell transplantation. TCRdb reprocessed the RT-PCR reads via MiXCR and lists one record per CDR3 protein. The repertoire holds about 400,000 distinct CDR3 sequences, with roughly 17% as singletons. Sequences were obtained from blood, either unsorted or a sorted T cell fraction (not recorded which). Source of these receptors: a human donor who was either an allogeneic HSCT recipient or a stem cell or donor lymphocyte infusion donor (not recorded which). It is not recorded whose cells these are; they may come from a transplant donor.

The sample holds a few counts of this clonotype. The J gene is TRBJ2-3, the V gene TRBV7-2; TRBD1 aligns across 8 bases. V shed 5 bases, J shed 3 bases, and the junction held 4 bases outside the gene matches. Germline V lookup: CDR1 SGHTA, CDR2 FQGNSA. The CDR3 has 14 residues. In nucleotides, the CDR3 is TGTGCCAGCAGCCACCGGACAGGGACAGATACGCAGTATTTT. It translates to CASSHRTGTDTQYF.

There are a few counts of this clonotype. The CDR3 reads CARLWDSSYEQYF. CDR3 nucleotides: TGCGCCAGGTTGTGGGACAGCTCCTACGAGCAGTACTTC. The rearrangement uses TRBV23-1 and TRBJ2-7; 7 bases map to TRBD1. TRBV23-1 counts as an open reading frame of uncertain function. The CDR3 contains 13 residues. Unmatched junction bases numbered 5, after V lost 9 bases and J lost 0 bases.

To note about this clonotype: Germline is not matched at one junction end, which may reflect a read error. CDR3 amino acids: CAGRGTGTDTQYF. CDR3 bases: TGTGCCGGCAGGGGGACTGGCACAGATACGCAGTATTTT. J is TRBJ2-3 and V is TRBV12-3 or TRBV12-4, with D perhaps matching TRBD1 (7 bases). This CDR3 has 13 residues.

This clonotype was seen ten or more times. This CDR3 is CASSLDQMTVSYEQYF. In DNA form, the CDR3 reads TGCGCCAGCAGCTTGGACCAGATGACGGTCTCCTACGAGCAGTACTTC. The chain links TRBV5-1 to TRBJ2-7; no clear D. The CDR3 extends over 16 amino acids. Looked up from germline, CDR1 is SGHRS and CDR2 is YFSETQ. Trimming stripped 0 bases from V and 0 bases from J, with 13 bases between. The variable domain in full, with the rest retrieved from reference TRBV5-1 and TRBJ2-7, is KAGVTQTPRYLIKTRGQQVTLSCSPISGHRSVSWYQQTPGQGLQFLFEYFSETQRNKGNFPGRFSGRQFSNSRSEMNVSTLELGDSALYLCASSLDQMTVSYEQYFGPGTRLTVT.

V usage is TRBV21-1 and J usage is TRBJ1-5; TRBD1, the table's D call, lacks a check against the DNA. TRBV21-1 is described as a pseudogene. This CDR3 contains 17 residues. The CDR3 nucleotides are TGTGCCAGCAGCAAAGAGGGGGACAGGATCATAAATCAGCCCCAGCATTTT. Its protein is CASSKEGDRIINQPQHF.

This clonotype was counted at least ten times. V gene TRBV5-1 combines with J gene TRBJ1-2; 9 positions match TRBD1. With V trimmed by 3 bases and J by 0 bases, 6 bases remained unmatched. CDR3 size: 16 residues. The germline CDR1 and CDR2 sequences are SGHRS and YFSETQ. The CDR3 reads CASSSGTGLSNYGYTF. Here the CDR3 DNA reads TGCGCCAGCAGCTCCGGGACAGGGCTTTCTAACTATGGCTACACCTTC.

This clonotype turned up a few times. The gene calls are TRBV11-2 and TRBJ2-7; no clear D. CDR1 and CDR2 (germline): SGHAT, FQNNGV. Trimming cost V 0 bases and J 0 bases, with 9 bases left between them. The CDR3 covers 15 residues. The CDR3 DNA reads TGTGCCAGCAGCTTAGACCGAGTCCGCTCCTACGAGCAGTACTTC. This codes for CASSLDRVRSYEQYF.

This clonotype was counted only a few times. CDR3 residues: CSAVPYTYGYTF. Here the CDR3 DNA reads TGCAGTGCCGTTCCATATACCTATGGCTACACCTTC. V is TRBV20-1 and J is TRBJ1-2; D gene unclear. From germline, CDR1 is DFQATT and CDR2 SNEGSKA (reference sequence). Trimming took 6 bases from V and 4 from J, leaving 12 bases between them. The CDR3 totals 12 residues.

This CDR3 reads CAISESRTSGSYEQYF. CDR3 nucleotides: TGTGCCATCAGTGAGTCGAGGACTAGCGGCTCCTACGAGCAGTACTTC. The chain carries TRBV10-3 and TRBJ2-7; 10 bases line up with TRBD2. V was clipped by 0 bases and J by 0 bases; unmatched bases: 2. Germline V gene lookup returns CDR1 ENHRY and CDR2 SYGVKD. The CDR3 contains 16 residues.

The chain couples TRBV6-1 to TRBJ2-7, with 14 bases lining up with TRBD2. The V and J ends lost 5 bases and 0 bases, in that order; junction bases with no gene match: 6. Per the germline V gene, CDR1 is MNHNS and CDR2 is SASEGT. The CDR3 is 17 amino acids. CDR3 bases: TGTGCCAGCAGTACGGGACTAGCGGGGGCCCTCTCCTACGAGCAGTACTTC. Its translation: CASSTGLAGALSYEQYF.

CDR3 sequence (DNA): TGTGCCAGCAGCAATGACAAGGGGACCCACCTTTCCTACGAGCAGTACTTC. It encodes CASSNDKGTHLSYEQYF. V and J are TRBV7-2 and TRBJ2-7, with D perhaps matching TRBD1 or TRBD2 (5 bases each). There are 17 residues in the CDR3. Germline values: CDR1 SGHTA, CDR2 FQGNSA. Trimming removed 5 bases from V and 1 base from J, with 21 bases in between.

The sample holds a few counts of this clonotype. The CDR3 nucleotides are TGTGCCAGCAGCTTATCCGCGAAAAACATTCAGTACTTC. Its translation is CASSLSAKNIQYF. This chain links TRBV11-3 with TRBJ2-4; no reliable D call. Germline lookup yields CDR1 SGHNT and CDR2 YENEEA. This CDR3 has 13 amino acids. With 2 bases removed from V and 4 bases from J, the gap between germline ends came to 6 bases.

This clonotype occurred a few times. This chain uses TRBV5-1 with TRBJ2-7, with 8 bases that match TRBD1. This CDR3 contains 14 residues. CDR1 is SGHRS and CDR2 is YFSETQ in the germline V gene. With V trimmed by 2 bases and J by 3 bases, 4 bases remained unmatched. The CDR3 is CASSLETGDYEQYF. The CDR3 DNA is TGCGCCAGCAGCTTAGAGACAGGGGACTACGAGCAGTACTTC.

The chain has TRBV7-9 and TRBJ2-1, with 7 positions matching TRBD1. This CDR3 has 16 residues. Germline CDR1 reads SEHNR; CDR2 reads FQNEAQ (reference sequence). Trimming took 5 bases from V and 8 from J; bases not matched to a gene: 15. Written as DNA, the CDR3 is TGTGCCAGCAGCCCACGGAAAACAGGGGTGGTCGATGAGCAGTTCTTC. It encodes CASSPRKTGVVDEQFF. The full variable domain, its missing parts supplied by reference TRBV7-9 and TRBJ2-1, is DTGVSQNPRHKITKRGQNVTFRCDPISEHNRLYWYRQTLGQGPEFLTYFQNEAQLEKSRLLSDRFSAERPKGSFSTLEIQRTEQGDSAMYLCASSPRKTGVVDEQFFGPGTRLTVL.

This chain joins TRBV28 and TRBJ2-7, with TRBD1 matching 7 bases. Germline values: CDR1 MDHEN, CDR2 SYDVKM. V dropped 6 bases and J dropped 3; count of bases not matched to a gene: 5. The CDR3 contains 13 residues. This CDR3 reads CASRGQSFYEQYF. The CDR3 bases are TGTGCCAGCAGGGGACAGTCCTTCTACGAGCAGTACTTC.